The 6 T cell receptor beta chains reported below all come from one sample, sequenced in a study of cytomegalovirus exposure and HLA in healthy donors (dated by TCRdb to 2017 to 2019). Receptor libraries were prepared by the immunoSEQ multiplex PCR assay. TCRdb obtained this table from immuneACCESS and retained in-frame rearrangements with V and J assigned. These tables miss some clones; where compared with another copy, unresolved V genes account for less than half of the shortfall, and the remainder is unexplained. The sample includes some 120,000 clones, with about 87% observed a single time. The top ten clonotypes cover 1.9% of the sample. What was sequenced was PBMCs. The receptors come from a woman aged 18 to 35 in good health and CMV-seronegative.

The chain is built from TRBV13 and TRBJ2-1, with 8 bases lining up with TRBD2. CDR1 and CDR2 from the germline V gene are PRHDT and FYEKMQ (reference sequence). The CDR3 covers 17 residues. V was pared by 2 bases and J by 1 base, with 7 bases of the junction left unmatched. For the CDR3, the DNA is TGTGCCAGCAGCTTAAGGGGGGCTAGCGGGTCCTACAATGAGCAGTTCTTC. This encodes CASSLRGASGSYNEQFF.

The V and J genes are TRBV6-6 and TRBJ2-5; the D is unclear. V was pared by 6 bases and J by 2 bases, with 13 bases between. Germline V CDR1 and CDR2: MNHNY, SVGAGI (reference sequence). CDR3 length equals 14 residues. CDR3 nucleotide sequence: TGTGCCAGCAGCCAAGCCCGAGCACAAGAGACCCAGTACTTC. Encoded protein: CASSQARAQETQYF.

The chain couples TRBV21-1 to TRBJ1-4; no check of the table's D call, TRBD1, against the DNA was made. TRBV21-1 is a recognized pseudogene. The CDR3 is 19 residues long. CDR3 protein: CASSKELGQGTRGWEKLFF. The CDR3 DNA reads TGTGCCAGCAGCAAAGAATTGGGACAGGGGACCCGGGGATGGGAAAAACTGTTTTTT.

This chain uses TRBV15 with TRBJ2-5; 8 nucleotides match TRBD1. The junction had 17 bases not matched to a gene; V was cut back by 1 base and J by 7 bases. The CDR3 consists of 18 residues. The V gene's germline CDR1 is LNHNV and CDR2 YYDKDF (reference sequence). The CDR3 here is CATSRGRLRQGRLGTQYF. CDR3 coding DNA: TGTGCCACCAGCAGAGGTCGACTTAGACAGGGGCGGTTAGGGACCCAGTACTTC.

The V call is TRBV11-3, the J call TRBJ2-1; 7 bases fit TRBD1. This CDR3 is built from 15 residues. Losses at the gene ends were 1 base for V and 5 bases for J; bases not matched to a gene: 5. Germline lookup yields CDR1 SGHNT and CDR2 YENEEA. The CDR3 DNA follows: TGTGCCAGCAGCTTAGGACAGGGAAGGAACAATGAGCAGTTCTTC. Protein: CASSLGQGRNNEQFF.

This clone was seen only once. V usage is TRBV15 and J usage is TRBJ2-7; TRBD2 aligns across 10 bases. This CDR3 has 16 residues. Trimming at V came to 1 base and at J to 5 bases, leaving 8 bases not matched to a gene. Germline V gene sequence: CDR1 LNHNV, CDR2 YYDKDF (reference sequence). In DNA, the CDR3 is TGTGCCACCAGCAGAGGGTCTAGCGGGAGTAGGGACGAGCAGTACTTC. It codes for CATSRGSSGSRDEQYF.